One sample yielded the 18 T cell receptor beta chains listed below, sequenced in a study of T cells in lung cancer brain metastases. Produced via immunoSEQ multiplex PCR; TCRdb's table is partial and in-frame only. The table lists about 6,200 clones, 86% of them singletons, with about 5.3% in the top ten. The specimen sequenced was tumor tissue from the primary lung tumor. The receptors come from a man between 45 and 60 years old with non-small cell lung cancer.

The chain uses TRBV10-2 and TRBJ1-1, with D unclear. In germline, CDR1 is WSHSY, CDR2 SAAADI. With 7 bases removed from V and 4 bases from J, the gap between germline ends came to 13 bases. The CDR3 runs to 13 residues. CDR3 coding DNA: TGCGCCAGCACTGGGTTTATCGGCACTGAAGCTTTCTTT. Translating it yields CASTGFIGTEAFF.

The chain links TRBV5-1 to TRBJ2-7; 9 nucleotides line up with TRBD2. The CDR3 sequence is 16 residues long. Germline V gene sequence: CDR1 SGHRS, CDR2 YFSETQ. J lost 2 bases, V lost 4 bases, and 10 bases had no gene match. DNA of the CDR3: TGCGCCAGCAGCGTGGACCTAGCGGGGAACACCTACGAGCAGTACTTC. Translated: CASSVDLAGNTYEQYF.

This chain connects TRBV12-5 to TRBJ2-1; D possibly corresponds to TRBD2 (5 bases). From germline, CDR1 is LGHNT and CDR2 FRNRAP. The CDR3 covers 18 residues. Trimming left V 0 bases short and J 6 bases short, with 21 bases between. CDR3 loop: CASGLVLKGWPSSNEQFF. The DNA for the CDR3 is TGTGCTAGTGGTTTGGTACTAAAGGGTTGGCCTAGCAGCAATGAGCAGTTCTTC.

The V and J genes are TRBV15 and TRBJ1-3; D may be TRBD1 (5 bases). Trimming took 0 bases from V and 1 from J, leaving 13 bases between them. CDR1 and CDR2 (germline): LNHNV, YYDKDF (reference sequence). The CDR3 spans 17 residues. In DNA form, the CDR3 reads TGTGCCACCAGCAGAGATCTGGGGGGTGGATCTGGAAACACCATATATTTT. It specifies CATSRDLGGGSGNTIYF. The variable domain in full, completed from reference TRBV15 and TRBJ1-3, reads DAMVIQNPRYQVTQFGKPVTLSCSQTLNHNVMYWYQQKSSQAPKLLFHYYDKDFNNEADTPDNFQSRRPNTSFCFLDIRSPGLGDTAMYLCATSRDLGGGSGNTIYFGEGSWLTVV.

The chain uses TRBV5-4 and TRBJ1-6, with TRBD1 matching over 10 bases. The CDR3 extends over 16 amino acids. Looked up from germline, CDR1 is SGHNT and CDR2 is YYREEE (reference sequence). V lost 4 bases to trimming and J lost 5 bases; unmatched junction nucleotides: 6. The CDR3 is CASSRDRGENNSPLHF. CDR3 DNA sequence: TGTGCCAGCAGCCGGGACAGGGGCGAGAATAATTCACCCCTCCACTTT.

The J gene is TRBJ2-7, the V gene TRBV18, with D perhaps matching TRBD2 (5 bases). Germline V gene sequence: CDR1 KGHSH, CDR2 LQKENI. This CDR3 is built from 14 residues. With 2 bases removed from V and 2 bases from J, the gap between germline ends came to 10 bases. CDR3 amino acids: CASSPTGLTYEQYF. The CDR3 region has the DNA TGTGCCAGCTCACCAACCGGACTGACCTACGAGCAGTACTTC.

The V and J genes are TRBV27 and TRBJ2-3; D is unclear. The germline V gene has CDR1 MNHEY and CDR2 SMNVEV (reference sequence). The CDR3 is 14 amino acids. V dropped 4 bases and J dropped 4 bases, with 12 bases sitting between them. CDR3 residues: CASSSRTTSDTQYF. CDR3 DNA: TGTGCCAGCAGTTCTCGAACAACGTCAGATACGCAGTATTTT.

For the CDR3, the DNA is TGTGCCAGCCGAGTGGGAATCGACTACGAGCAGTACTTC. Translation gives CASRVGIDYEQYF. The chain links TRBV2 to TRBJ2-7; D uncertain. V shed 8 bases and J shed 3 bases, with 14 bases lying between them. Germline assignment: CDR1 SNHLY and CDR2 FYNNEI. There are 13 residues in the CDR3.

The chain has TRBV6-1 and TRBJ1-5; no definite D call. V was shortened by 0 bases and J by 5 bases, with 8 bases between the two germline ends. The CDR3 is 14 amino acids. Germline lookup yields CDR1 MNHNS and CDR2 SASEGT. The CDR3 DNA reads as TGTGCCAGCAGTGAAGCGCAAGTGCATCAGCCCCAGCATTTT. Translated, it gives CASSEAQVHQPQHF.

This chain uses TRBV19 with TRBJ2-1; 11 bases match TRBD2. With 6 bases clipped from V and 4 bases from J, the junction kept 5 bases outside the gene matches. This CDR3 region has 15 residues. CDR1 is LNHDA, CDR2 SQIVND, per germline (reference sequence). The CDR3 DNA is TGTGCCAGTAGAACCACTAGCGGGAGTTACAATGAGCAGTTCTTC. Translated: CASRTTSGSYNEQFF.

The rearrangement uses TRBV2 and TRBJ1-2, with 10 bases that match TRBD1. The V segment lost 6 bases and the J segment 3 bases; nucleotides outside the gene matches: 7. The CDR3 spans 15 residues. Germline CDR1 is SNHLY and CDR2 is FYNNEI. The CDR3 DNA is TGTGCCAGCAGCCCTCGGACAGGGGGAGACTATGGCTACACCTTC. This sequence encodes CASSPRTGGDYGYTF.

The chain has TRBV6-4 and TRBJ1-2; TRBD1 is a possible D gene (5 bases). The germline V gene has CDR1 MRHNA and CDR2 SNTAGT. The CDR3 is made up of 14 amino acids. Trimming left V 5 bases short and J 4 bases short, with 14 bases between. In nucleotides, the CDR3 is TGTGCCAGCAGTATAGGAGGGGACCTCTATGGCTACACCTTC. This gives the protein CASSIGGDLYGYTF.

The rearrangement links TRBV7-9 to TRBJ1-6; perhaps TRBD1 as D (5 bases). V lost 2 bases and J 8 bases, leaving 7 bases between the germline ends. The germline V gene encodes CDR1 SEHNR and CDR2 FQNEAQ (reference sequence). The CDR3 sequence is 13 residues long. The CDR3 DNA reads TGTGCCAGCAGCTTACAGGGTCATTCACCCCTCCACTTT. As protein: CASSLQGHSPLHF.

This chain links TRBV20-1 with TRBJ2-3, with D unclear. Germline loops: CDR1 DFQATT, CDR2 SNEGSKA (reference sequence). With 6 bases removed from V and 5 bases from J, the gap between germline ends came to 6 bases. The CDR3 contains 10 residues. The CDR3 DNA reads TGCAGTGCCCAGCGAGATACGCAGTATTTT. This translates into CSAQRDTQYF.

The J gene is TRBJ2-2, the V gene TRBV11-2, with D possibly being TRBD2 (5 bases). The CDR3 extends over 16 amino acids. Trimming left V 5 bases short and J 0 bases short, with 13 bases between. The germline CDR1 and CDR2 sequences are SGHAT and FQNNGV. The CDR3 region is CASSPGSRPNTGELFF. In nucleotides, the CDR3 is TGTGCCAGCAGCCCTGGGAGCAGACCGAACACCGGGGAGCTGTTTTTT.

The chain uses TRBV23-1 and TRBJ2-5; 8 bases map to TRBD1. TRBV23-1 qualifies as an ORF whose function is uncertain. The junction had 9 bases not matched to a gene; V was cut back by 4 bases and J by 2 bases. The CDR3 contains 16 residues. The CDR3 here is CASSPADREAQETQYF. DNA of the CDR3: TGCGCCAGCAGTCCTGCGGACAGGGAGGCACAAGAGACCCAGTACTTC.

The V gene is TRBV12-5, the J gene TRBJ2-7; the D is unclear. V was cut by 1 base and J by 3 bases, with 10 bases left in between. The CDR3 contains 14 residues. CDR1 is LGHNT, CDR2 FRNRAP, per germline. Here the CDR3 DNA reads TGTGCTAGTGGTTTGGGGGTGGCTTTCTACGAGCAGTACTTC. Translation gives CASGLGVAFYEQYF.

The J gene is TRBJ2-7, the V gene TRBV29-1; 9 bases are shared with TRBD1. The ends lost 4 bases at V and 4 bases at J; junction bases unmatched: 14. Per the germline V gene, CDR1 is SQVTM and CDR2 is ANQGSEA. The CDR3 is 16 residues long. Here the CDR3 reads CSVGPPPGQGFYEQYF. The CDR3 nucleotides read TGCAGCGTTGGCCCCCCCCCGGGACAGGGCTTTTACGAGCAGTACTTC.